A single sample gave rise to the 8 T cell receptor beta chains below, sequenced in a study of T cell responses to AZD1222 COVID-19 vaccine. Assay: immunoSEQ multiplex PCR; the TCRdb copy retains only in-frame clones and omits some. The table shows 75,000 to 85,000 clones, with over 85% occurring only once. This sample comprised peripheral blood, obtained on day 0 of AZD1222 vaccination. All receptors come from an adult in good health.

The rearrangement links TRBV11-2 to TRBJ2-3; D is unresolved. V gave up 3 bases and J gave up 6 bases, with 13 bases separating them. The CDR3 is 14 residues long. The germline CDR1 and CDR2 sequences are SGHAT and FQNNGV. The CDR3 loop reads CASSFVTLVDTQYF. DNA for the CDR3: TGTGCCAGCAGCTTTGTGACTCTGGTGGATACGCAGTATTTT.

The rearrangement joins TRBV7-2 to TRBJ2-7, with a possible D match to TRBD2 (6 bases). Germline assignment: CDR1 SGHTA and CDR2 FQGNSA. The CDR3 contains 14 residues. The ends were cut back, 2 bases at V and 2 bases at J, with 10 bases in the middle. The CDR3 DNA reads TGTGCCAGCAGCTTACGGGGGAGAACCTACGAGCAGTACTTC. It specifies CASSLRGRTYEQYF.

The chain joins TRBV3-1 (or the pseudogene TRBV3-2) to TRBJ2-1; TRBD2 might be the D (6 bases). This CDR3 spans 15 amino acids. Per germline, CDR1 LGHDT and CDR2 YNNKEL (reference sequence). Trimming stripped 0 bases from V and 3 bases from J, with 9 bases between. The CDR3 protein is CASSQDLGSYNEQFF. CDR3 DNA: TGTGCCAGCAGCCAAGATCTCGGGAGCTACAATGAGCAGTTCTTC.

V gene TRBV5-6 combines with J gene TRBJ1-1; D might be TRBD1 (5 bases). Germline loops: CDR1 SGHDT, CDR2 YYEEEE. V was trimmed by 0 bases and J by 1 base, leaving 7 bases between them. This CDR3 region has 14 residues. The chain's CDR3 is CASSLDRRNTEAFF. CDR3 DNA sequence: TGTGCCAGCAGCTTGGACAGGCGGAACACTGAAGCTTTCTTT.

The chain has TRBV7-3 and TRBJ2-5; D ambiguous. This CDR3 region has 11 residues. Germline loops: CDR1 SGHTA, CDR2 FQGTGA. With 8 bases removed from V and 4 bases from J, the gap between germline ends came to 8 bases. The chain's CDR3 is CASGSTETQYF. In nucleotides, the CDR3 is TGTGCCAGCGGAAGCACAGAGACCCAGTACTTC.

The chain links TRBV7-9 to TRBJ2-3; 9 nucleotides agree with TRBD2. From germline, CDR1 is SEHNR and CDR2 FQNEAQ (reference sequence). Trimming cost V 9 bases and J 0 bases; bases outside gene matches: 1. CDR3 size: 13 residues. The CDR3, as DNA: TGTGCCAGGACTAGCGGTAGCACAGATACGCAGTATTTT. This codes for CARTSGSTDTQYF.

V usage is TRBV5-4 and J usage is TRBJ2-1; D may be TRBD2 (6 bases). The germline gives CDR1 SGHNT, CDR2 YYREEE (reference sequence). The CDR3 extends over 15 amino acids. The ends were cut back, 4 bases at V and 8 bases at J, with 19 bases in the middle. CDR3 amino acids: CASSGASSERDEQFF. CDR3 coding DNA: TGTGCCAGCAGCGGGGCCTCTAGCGAACGAGATGAGCAGTTCTTC.

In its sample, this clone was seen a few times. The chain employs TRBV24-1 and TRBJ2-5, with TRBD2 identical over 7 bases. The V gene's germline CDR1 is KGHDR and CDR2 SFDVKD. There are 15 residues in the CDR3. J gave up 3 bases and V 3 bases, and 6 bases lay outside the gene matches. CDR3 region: CATSDPTLAEETQYF. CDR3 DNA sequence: TGTGCCACCAGTGATCCCACGCTAGCGGAAGAGACCCAGTACTTC.